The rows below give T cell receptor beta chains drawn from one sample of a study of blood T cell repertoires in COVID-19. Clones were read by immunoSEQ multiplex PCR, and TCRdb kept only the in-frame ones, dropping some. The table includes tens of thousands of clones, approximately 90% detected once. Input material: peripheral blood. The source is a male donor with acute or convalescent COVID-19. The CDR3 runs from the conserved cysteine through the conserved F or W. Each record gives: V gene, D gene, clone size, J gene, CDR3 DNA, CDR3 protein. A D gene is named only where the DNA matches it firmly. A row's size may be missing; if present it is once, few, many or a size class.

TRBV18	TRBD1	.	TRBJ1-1	TGTGCCAGCTCACCAGACAGGGGGCGGGACACTGAAGCTTTCTTT	CASSPDRGRDTEAFF
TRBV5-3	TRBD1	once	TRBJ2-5	TGTGCCAGAAGCCAAAAGGCGGGACAGGTGCCCGAAGAGACCCAGTACTTC	CARSQKAGQVPEETQYF
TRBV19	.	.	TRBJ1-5	TGTGCCAGTAGTATTCTCTCAGGATTGGAAAATCAGCCCCAGCATTTT	CASSILSGLENQPQHF
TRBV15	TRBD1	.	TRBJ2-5	TGTGCCACCAGCAGGACAGGGACGATGGAGACCCAGTACTTC	CATSRTGTMETQYF
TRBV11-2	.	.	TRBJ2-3	TGTGCCAGCAGCTTAGGAGGCAGCCGAACCACAGATACGCAGTATTTT	CASSLGGSRTTDTQYF
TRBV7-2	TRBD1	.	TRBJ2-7	TGTGCCAGCAGCTGGGACAGGGGGCGAGAGCAGTACTTC	CASSWDRGREQYF
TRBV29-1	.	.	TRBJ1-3	TGCAGCGTTTTCTCGGCGTCGGGGGGTCTATCTGGAAACACCATATATTTT	CSVFSASGGLSGNTIYF
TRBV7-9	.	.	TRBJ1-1	TGTGCCAGCAGCCCAAACGCGGGGGAGGACACTGAAGCTTTCTTT	CASSPNAGEDTEAFF
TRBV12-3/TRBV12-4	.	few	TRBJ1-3	TGTGCCAGCAGTTCAGGGACTGGAAACACCATATATTTT	CASSSGTGNTIYF
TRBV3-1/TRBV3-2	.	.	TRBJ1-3	TGTGCCAGCAGCCAACCTCGGGACAAGTCTGGAAACACCATATATTTT	CASSQPRDKSGNTIYF
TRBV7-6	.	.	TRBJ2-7	TGTGCCAGCAGCCCCCTTTCGGCGGTTACCTACGAGCAGTACTTC	CASSPLSAVTYEQYF
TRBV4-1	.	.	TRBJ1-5	TGCGCCAGCAGCCAAGCACCACAGGGATTCCAGCCCCAGCATTTT	CASSQAPQGFQPQHF
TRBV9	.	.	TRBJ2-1	TGTGCCAGCAGCGAGAGGGGGTACCCCTACAATGAGCAGTTCTTC	CASSERGYPYNEQFF
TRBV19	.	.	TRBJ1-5	TGTGCCAGTAGACTGGCGGGGGGGGATCAGCCCCAGCATTTT	CASRLAGGDQPQHF
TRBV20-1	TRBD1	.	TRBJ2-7	TGCAGTGCTAGTCGCGGGACAGGGAACTACGAGCAGTACTTC	CSASRGTGNYEQYF
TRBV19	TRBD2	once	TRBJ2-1	TGTGCCAGTAGTATAGGACTAGCGGGGATCGTTGAGCAGTTCTTC	CASSIGLAGIVEQFF
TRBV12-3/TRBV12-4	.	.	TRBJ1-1	TGTGCCAGCAGCCCCGAGAGGAACACTGAAGCTTTCTTT	CASSPERNTEAFF
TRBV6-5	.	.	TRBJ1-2	TGTGCCAGCAGCGTAACAGGGATTGACGGCTACACCTTC	CASSVTGIDGYTF
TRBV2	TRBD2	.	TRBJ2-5	TGTGCCAGCAGTCTCCCTAGCGGGGGGCGGGGGACCCAGTACTTC	CASSLPSGGRGTQYF
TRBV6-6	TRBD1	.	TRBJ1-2	TGTGCCAGCAGTCTCCGGGACAGGGGGCATGGCTACACCTTC	CASSLRDRGHGYTF
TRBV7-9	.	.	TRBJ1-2	TGTGCCAGCAGCCCAGCGGCAGCGGTCGTAAGCTACACCTTC	CASSPAAAVVSYTF
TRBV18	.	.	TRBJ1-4	TGTGCCAGCTCTTCGGGGTTTGCAACTAATGAAAAACTGTTTTTT	CASSSGFATNEKLFF
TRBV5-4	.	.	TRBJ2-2	TGTGCCAGCAGCAACCCCCCGGGTAACACCGGGGAGCTGTTTTTT	CASSNPPGNTGELFF
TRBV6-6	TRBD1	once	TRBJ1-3	TGTGCCAGCAACGACAGGGTGAGCTCTGGAAACACCATATATTTT	CASNDRVSSGNTIYF